The TCR beta chain described here comes from a study of blood T cell repertoires in COVID-19. Donors were grouped by their self-reported clinical history. The CDR3 consists of 15 residues. Germline CDR1 and CDR2: SEHNR and FQNEAQ (reference sequence). V lost 8 bases, J lost 1 base, and 10 bases stayed unmatched. Profiled with immunoSEQ multiplex PCR; TCRdb holds only in-frame clones, not every one. The table lists almost 250,000 clones, roughly 89% of them singletons. The sequence was obtained from a woman aged 25 to 45 who had recovered from COVID-19. Sequenced material: PBMCs or T cells enriched from blood (not recorded which). The chain employs TRBV7-9 and TRBJ1-1; 7 nucleotides match TRBD1. The CDR3 bases are TGTGCCAGCGGCCCGACAGGGACACCGAACACTGAAGCTTTCTTT. Amino acid sequence: CASGPTGTPNTEAFF.